Below, 2 T cell receptor beta chains from the same sample are listed, as sequenced in a study of siplizumab effects on memory and regulatory T cells. Sequencing was performed with immunoSEQ multiplex PCR; in TCRdb, only in-frame clones are kept and a portion is missing. The sample shows tens of thousands of clones, roughly 97% of them seen only once. Sequenced material: naive CD4+ T cells sorted from blood. The receptors were gathered from a human donor in good health.

The chain joins TRBV18 to TRBJ2-7, with 7 bases that match TRBD1. Germline V lookup: CDR1 KGHSH, CDR2 LQKENI. The V segment lost 3 bases and the J segment 0 bases; nucleotides outside the gene matches: 2. CDR3 length: 14 residues. The DNA of the CDR3 is TGTGCCAGCTCACCGACAGGGATCTCCTACGAGCAGTACTTC. Its translation: CASSPTGISYEQYF.

This chain links TRBV30 with TRBJ1-2; perhaps TRBD1 as D (5 bases). V dropped 2 bases and J dropped 5 bases, with 15 bases sitting between them. The CDR3 covers 14 residues. In germline, CDR1 is GTSNPN, CDR2 SVGIG (reference sequence). In DNA form, the CDR3 reads TGTGCCTGGAGTTTGGCCGGGACGGAGTATGGCTACACCTTC. It encodes CAWSLAGTEYGYTF.